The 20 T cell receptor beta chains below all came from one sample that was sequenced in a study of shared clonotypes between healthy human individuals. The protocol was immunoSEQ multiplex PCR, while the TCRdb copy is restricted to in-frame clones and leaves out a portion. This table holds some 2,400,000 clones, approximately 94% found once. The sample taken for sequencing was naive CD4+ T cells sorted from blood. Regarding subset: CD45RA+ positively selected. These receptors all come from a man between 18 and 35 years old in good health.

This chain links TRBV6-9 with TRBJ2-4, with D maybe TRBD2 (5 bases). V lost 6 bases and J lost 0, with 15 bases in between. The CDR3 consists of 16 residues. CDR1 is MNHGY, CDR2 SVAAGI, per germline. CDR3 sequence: CASRHGLQLAKNIQYF. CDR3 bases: TGTGCCAGCAGACATGGACTGCAACTAGCCAAAAACATTCAGTACTTC.

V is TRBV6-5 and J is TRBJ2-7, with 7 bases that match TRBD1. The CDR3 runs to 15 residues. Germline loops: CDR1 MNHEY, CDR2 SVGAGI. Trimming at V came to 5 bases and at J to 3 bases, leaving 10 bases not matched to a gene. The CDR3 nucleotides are TGTGCCAGCAGTCCGGGACAGTTGGGTCGCTACGAGCAGTACTTC. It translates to CASSPGQLGRYEQYF.

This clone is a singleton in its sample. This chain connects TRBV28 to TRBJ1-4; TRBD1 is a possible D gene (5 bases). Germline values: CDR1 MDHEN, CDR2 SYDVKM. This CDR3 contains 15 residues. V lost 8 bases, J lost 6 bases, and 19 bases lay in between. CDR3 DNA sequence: TGTGCCAGCGGAGGCGGAACAGGAGGGTATGAAAAACTGTTTTTT. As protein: CASGGGTGGYEKLFF.

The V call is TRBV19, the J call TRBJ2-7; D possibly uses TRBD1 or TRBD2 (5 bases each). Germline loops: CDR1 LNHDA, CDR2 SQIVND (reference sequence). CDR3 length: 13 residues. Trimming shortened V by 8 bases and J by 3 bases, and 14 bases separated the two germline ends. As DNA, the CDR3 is TGTGCCAGTGCGAGGGACGGGTACTACGAGCAGTACTTC. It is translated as CASARDGYYEQYF.

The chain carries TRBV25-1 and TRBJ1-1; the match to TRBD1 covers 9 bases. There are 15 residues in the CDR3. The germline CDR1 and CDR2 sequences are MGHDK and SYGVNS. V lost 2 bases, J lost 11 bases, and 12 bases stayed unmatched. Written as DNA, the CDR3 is TGTGCCAGCAGTGAAGCGGGACAGGGTCGTATTAGCGCTTTCTTT. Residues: CASSEAGQGRISAFF.

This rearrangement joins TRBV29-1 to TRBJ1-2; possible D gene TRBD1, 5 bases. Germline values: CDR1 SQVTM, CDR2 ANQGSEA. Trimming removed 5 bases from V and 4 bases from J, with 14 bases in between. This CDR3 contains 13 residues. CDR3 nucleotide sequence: TGCAGCGTTTCACTTCAGGGAAGCTATGGCTACACCTTC. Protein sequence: CSVSLQGSYGYTF.

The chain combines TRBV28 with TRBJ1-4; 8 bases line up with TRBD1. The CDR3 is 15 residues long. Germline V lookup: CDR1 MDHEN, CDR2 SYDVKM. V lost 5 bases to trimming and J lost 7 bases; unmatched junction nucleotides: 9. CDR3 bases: TGTGCCAGCAGTACTGCCGGGACAGGAGGTGAAAAACTGTTTTTT. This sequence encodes CASSTAGTGGEKLFF.

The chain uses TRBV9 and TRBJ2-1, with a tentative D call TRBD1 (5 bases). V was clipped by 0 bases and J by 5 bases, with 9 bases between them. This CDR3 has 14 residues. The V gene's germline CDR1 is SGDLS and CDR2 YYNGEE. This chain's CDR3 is CASSVDPGHNEQFF. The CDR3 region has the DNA TGTGCCAGCAGCGTAGATCCAGGGCACAATGAGCAGTTCTTC.

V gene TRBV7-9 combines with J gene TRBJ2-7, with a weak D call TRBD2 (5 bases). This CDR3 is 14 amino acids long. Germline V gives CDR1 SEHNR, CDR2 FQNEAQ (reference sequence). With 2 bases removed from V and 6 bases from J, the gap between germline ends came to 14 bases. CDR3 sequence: CASSLLSGDGEQYF. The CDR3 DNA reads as TGTGCCAGCAGCTTATTGTCCGGGGATGGCGAGCAGTACTTC.

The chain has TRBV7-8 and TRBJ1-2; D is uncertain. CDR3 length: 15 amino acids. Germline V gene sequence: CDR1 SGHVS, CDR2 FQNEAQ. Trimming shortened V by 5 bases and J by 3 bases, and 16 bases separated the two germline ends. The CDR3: CASSRLPGIYYGYTF. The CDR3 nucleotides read TGTGCCAGCAGCCGGCTACCGGGCATATACTATGGCTACACCTTC.

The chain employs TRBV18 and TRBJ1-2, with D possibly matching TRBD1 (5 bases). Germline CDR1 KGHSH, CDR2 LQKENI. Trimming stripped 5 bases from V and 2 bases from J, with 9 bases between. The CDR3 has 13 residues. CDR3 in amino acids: CASSSGHNYGYTF. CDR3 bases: TGTGCCAGCTCATCCGGACACAACTATGGCTACACCTTC.

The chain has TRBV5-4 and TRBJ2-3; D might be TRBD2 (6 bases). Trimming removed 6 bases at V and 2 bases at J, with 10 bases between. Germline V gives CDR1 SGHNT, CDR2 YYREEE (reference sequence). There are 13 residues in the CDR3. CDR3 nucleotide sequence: TGTGCCAGCAAGGAGGGGTCCACAGATACGCAGTATTTT. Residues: CASKEGSTDTQYF.

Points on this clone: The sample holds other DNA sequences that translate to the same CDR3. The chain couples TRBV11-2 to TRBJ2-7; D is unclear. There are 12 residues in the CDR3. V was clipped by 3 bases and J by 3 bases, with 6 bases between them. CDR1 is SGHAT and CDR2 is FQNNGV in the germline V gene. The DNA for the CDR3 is TGTGCCAGCAGCTTTGTCAGCTACGAGCAGTACTTC. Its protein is CASSFVSYEQYF.

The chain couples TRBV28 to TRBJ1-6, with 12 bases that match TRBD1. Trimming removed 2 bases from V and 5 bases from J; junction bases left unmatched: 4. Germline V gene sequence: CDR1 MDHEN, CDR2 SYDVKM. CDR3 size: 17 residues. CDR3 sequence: CASSLVGTGGNNSPLHF. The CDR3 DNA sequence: TGTGCCAGCAGTTTAGTCGGGACAGGGGGCAATAATTCACCCCTCCACTTT.

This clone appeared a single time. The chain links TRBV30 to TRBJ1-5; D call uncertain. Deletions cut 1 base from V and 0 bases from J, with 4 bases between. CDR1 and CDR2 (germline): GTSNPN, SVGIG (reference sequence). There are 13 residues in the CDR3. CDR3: CAWSGVSNQPQHF. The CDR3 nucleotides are TGTGCCTGGAGTGGAGTTAGCAATCAGCCCCAGCATTTT.

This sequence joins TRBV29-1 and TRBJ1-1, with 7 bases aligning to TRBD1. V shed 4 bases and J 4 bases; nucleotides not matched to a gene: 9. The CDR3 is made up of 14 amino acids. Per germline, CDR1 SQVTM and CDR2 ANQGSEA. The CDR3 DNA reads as TGCAGCGTTGCACAGGGGCCGGTGGGCACTGAAGCTTTCTTT. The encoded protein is CSVAQGPVGTEAFF.

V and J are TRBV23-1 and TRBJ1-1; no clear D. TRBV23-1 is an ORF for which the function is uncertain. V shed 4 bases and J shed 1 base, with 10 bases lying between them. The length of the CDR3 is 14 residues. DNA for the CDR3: TGCGCCAGCAGTCTGTCCGACCCGAACACTGAAGCTTTCTTT. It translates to CASSLSDPNTEAFF.

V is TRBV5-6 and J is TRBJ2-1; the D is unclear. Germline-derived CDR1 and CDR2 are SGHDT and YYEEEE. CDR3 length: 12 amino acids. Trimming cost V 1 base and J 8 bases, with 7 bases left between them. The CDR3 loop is CASSLFLYEQFF. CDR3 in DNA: TGTGCCAGCAGCTTGTTCCTCTATGAGCAGTTCTTC.

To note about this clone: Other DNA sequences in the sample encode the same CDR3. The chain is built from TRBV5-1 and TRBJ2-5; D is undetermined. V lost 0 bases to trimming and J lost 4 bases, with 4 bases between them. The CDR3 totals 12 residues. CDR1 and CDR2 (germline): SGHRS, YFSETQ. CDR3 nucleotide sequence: TGCGCCAGCAGCTTGGATAGAGAGACCCAGTACTTC. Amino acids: CASSLDRETQYF. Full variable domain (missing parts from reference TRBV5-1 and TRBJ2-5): KAGVTQTPRYLIKTRGQQVTLSCSPISGHRSVSWYQQTPGQGLQFLFEYFSETQRNKGNFPGRFSGRQFSNSRSEMNVSTLELGDSALYLCASSLDRETQYFGPGTRLLVL.

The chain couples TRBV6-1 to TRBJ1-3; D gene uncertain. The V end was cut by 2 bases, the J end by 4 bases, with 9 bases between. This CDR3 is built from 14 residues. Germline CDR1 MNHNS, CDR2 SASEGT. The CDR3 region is CASSESTSGNTIYF. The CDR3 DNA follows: TGTGCCAGCAGTGAATCAACCTCGGGAAACACCATATATTTT.